This record covers a single T cell receptor (beta chain). TCRdb's copy holds only in-frame clones and misses some; the assay was immunoSEQ multiplex PCR. Of more than 65,000 clones in the sample, under 80% were seen once. The sample belongs to a study of blood T cell repertoires in COVID-19. This CDR3 region has 15 residues. Germline assignment: CDR1 MDHEN and CDR2 SYDVKM. With 6 bases clipped from V and 8 bases from J, the junction kept 9 bases outside the gene matches. This clonotype was sampled from a woman older than 75 with active or convalescent COVID-19. The gene calls are TRBV28 and TRBJ1-6; 8 bases are shared with TRBD1. Source material: peripheral blood. The CDR3 is CASRRGQGDDSPLHF. CDR3 in DNA: TGTGCCAGCAGAAGAGGACAGGGAGATGATTCACCCCTCCACTTT.